This passage covers 13 T cell receptor beta chains from one sample sequenced in a study of blood T cell repertoires in COVID-19 (dated by TCRdb to between 2020 and 2021). Receptor libraries were prepared by the immunoSEQ multiplex PCR assay. TCRdb's version of the immuneACCESS table is confined to in-frame rearrangements and falls short of the full clone set. An unresolved V gene accounts for under half of the shortfall where checked; the remainder is of unknown origin. Recorded for this sample are tens of thousands of clones; roughly 68% of them occurred a single time. The ten largest clones represent roughly 61% of the sample. Sequencing was done on a sample of peripheral blood. These receptor sequences come from a man aged 80 or over with acute or convalescent COVID-19.

The chain uses TRBV18 and TRBJ1-3; D might be TRBD1 (5 bases). The germline CDR1 and CDR2 sequences are KGHSH and LQKENI. Trimming shortened V by 7 bases and J by 4 bases, and 11 bases separated the two germline ends. This CDR3 is built from 13 residues. The CDR3: CASFRGRGNTIYF. In nucleotides, the CDR3 is TGTGCCAGCTTTCGGGGGAGAGGAAACACCATATATTTT.

This rearrangement joins TRBV5-1 to TRBJ2-1; the match to TRBD2 covers 8 bases. The CDR3 extends over 15 amino acids. From germline, CDR1 is SGHRS and CDR2 YFSETQ. With 1 base clipped from V and 7 bases from J, the junction kept 7 bases outside the gene matches. CDR3 sequence reads: CASSLMVSGINEQFF. DNA for the CDR3: TGCGCCAGCAGCTTGATGGTTAGCGGGATTAATGAGCAGTTCTTC.

The chain has TRBV5-1 and TRBJ2-5, with a tentative D call TRBD1 (6 bases). V lost 3 bases to trimming and J lost 4 bases, with 16 bases between them. The CDR3 sequence is 15 residues long. From germline, CDR1 is SGHRS and CDR2 YFSETQ. In DNA form, the CDR3 reads TGCGCCAGCAGCTACGGACAGCCTGGGGTAGAGACCCAGTACTTC. It translates to CASSYGQPGVETQYF.

J is TRBJ2-1 and V is TRBV6-5, with TRBD1 as a possible D gene (5 bases). The V gene's germline CDR1 is MNHEY and CDR2 SVGAGI. The CDR3 length is 13 residues. Trimming removed 2 bases at V and 8 bases at J, with 10 bases between. The CDR3 loop reads CASSYLQGDEQFF. The CDR3 coding sequence is TGTGCCAGCAGTTACCTACAAGGGGATGAGCAGTTCTTC.

This clone was recorded only once. V gene TRBV6-1 combines with J gene TRBJ2-3, with unresolved D. V lost 0 bases and J lost 2, with 9 bases in between. CDR1 is MNHNS and CDR2 is SASEGT in the germline V gene. The CDR3 contains 15 residues. The CDR3 is CASSEASGFTDTQYF. CDR3 nucleotides: TGTGCCAGCAGTGAAGCGTCGGGTTTCACAGATACGCAGTATTTT.

V gene TRBV28 combines with J gene TRBJ2-3, with 8 bases lining up with TRBD2. Germline CDR1 and CDR2: MDHEN and SYDVKM. The CDR3 has 16 amino acids. The V and J ends lost 7 bases and 5 bases, in that order; junction bases with no gene match: 14. CDR3 protein: CASTPGLAGLRDTQYF. CDR3 DNA: TGTGCCAGCACCCCGGGGCTAGCGGGCCTGAGAGATACGCAGTATTTT.

The V gene is TRBV27, the J gene TRBJ2-2, with 10 positions matching TRBD2. The CDR3 has 15 residues. From germline, CDR1 is MNHEY and CDR2 SMNVEV (reference sequence). Unmatched junction bases numbered 2, after V lost 6 bases and J lost 1 base. CDR3 sequence reads: CASRGTSVNTGELFF. Here the CDR3 DNA reads TGTGCCAGCAGGGGGACTAGCGTGAACACCGGGGAGCTGTTTTTT.

This chain connects TRBV9 to TRBJ2-7; weak D call: TRBD1 (8 bases). Germline V lookup: CDR1 SGDLS, CDR2 YYNGEE. The CDR3 is 14 residues long. The germline V and J ends were trimmed by 4 bases and 6 bases, with 17 bases remaining between them. The CDR3 reads CASSPRTGRGEQYF. In nucleotides, the CDR3 is TGTGCCAGCAGCCCCCGGACAGGGAGGGGCGAGCAGTACTTC.

This clone was observed once. The chain has TRBV4-1 and TRBJ2-1; the match to TRBD2 covers 13 bases. Germline CDR1 reads MGHRA; CDR2 reads YSYEKL. There are 18 residues in the CDR3. V lost 4 bases and J lost 4; bases outside the gene matches: 10. Here the CDR3 reads CASSPRTSGGRTYNEQFF. The CDR3 nucleotides read TGCGCCAGCAGCCCTCGGACTAGCGGGGGTCGGACTTACAATGAGCAGTTCTTC.

About this clone itself: This CDR3 is also generated by other DNA sequences in the sample. This chain uses TRBV19 with TRBJ2-1, with D perhaps matching TRBD2 (5 bases). CDR3 length: 13 residues. Germline V gives CDR1 LNHDA, CDR2 SQIVND (reference sequence). V lost 2 bases, J lost 4 bases, and 6 bases lay in between. Here the CDR3 reads CASSIREYNEQFF. CDR3 bases: TGTGCCAGTAGTATACGGGAATACAATGAGCAGTTCTTC.

The chain joins TRBV24-1 to TRBJ2-1; D is unclear. Germline lookup yields CDR1 KGHDR and CDR2 SFDVKD. The CDR3 has 12 amino acids. V lost 8 bases and J 4 bases, leaving 8 bases between the germline ends. CDR3: CATTTYYNEQFF. CDR3 nucleotides: TGTGCCACCACAACCTATTACAATGAGCAGTTCTTC.

The chain is built from TRBV18 and TRBJ2-6; D ambiguous. The V gene's germline CDR1 is KGHSH and CDR2 LQKENI. This CDR3 is built from 17 residues. The germline V and J ends were trimmed by 1 base and 0 bases, with 10 bases remaining between them. Here the CDR3 reads CASSPRAPDSGANVLTF. Here the CDR3 DNA reads TGTGCCAGCTCACCACGGGCTCCAGACTCTGGGGCCAACGTCCTGACTTTC. Drawing the rest from reference TRBV18 and TRBJ2-6, the complete variable domain is NAGVMQNPRHLVRRRGQEARLRCSPMKGHSHVYWYRQLPEEGLKFMVYLQKENIIDESGMPKERFSAEFPKEGPSILRIQQVVRGDSAAYFCASSPRAPDSGANVLTFGAGSRLTVL.

The rearrangement links TRBV5-4 to TRBJ1-2; D is uncertain. Trimming removed 0 bases at V and 7 bases at J, with 13 bases between. Germline CDR1 SGHNT, CDR2 YYREEE (reference sequence). CDR3 length equals 14 residues. The chain's CDR3 is CASSLGGNGGGYTF. CDR3 DNA: TGTGCCAGCAGCTTGGGCGGAAATGGAGGTGGCTACACCTTC.